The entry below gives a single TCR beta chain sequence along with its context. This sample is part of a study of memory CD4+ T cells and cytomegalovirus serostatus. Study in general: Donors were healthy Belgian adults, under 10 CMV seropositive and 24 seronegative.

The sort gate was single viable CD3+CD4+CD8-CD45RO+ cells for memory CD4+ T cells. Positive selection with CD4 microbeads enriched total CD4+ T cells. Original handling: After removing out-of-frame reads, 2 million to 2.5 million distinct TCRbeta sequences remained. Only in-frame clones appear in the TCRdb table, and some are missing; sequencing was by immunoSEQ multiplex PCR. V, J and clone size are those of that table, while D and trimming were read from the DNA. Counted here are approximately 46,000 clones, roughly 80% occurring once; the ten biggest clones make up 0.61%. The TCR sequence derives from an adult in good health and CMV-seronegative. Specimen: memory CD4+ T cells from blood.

In nucleotides, the CDR3 is TGTGCCAGCTCACCTCGAAGCGGGGGACAGACCCAGTACTTC. This encodes CASSPRSGGQTQYF. The chain carries TRBV18 and TRBJ2-5, with 8 bases lining up with TRBD2. Unmatched junction bases numbered 6, after V lost 3 bases and J lost 6 bases. Germline V gives CDR1 KGHSH, CDR2 LQKENI. The CDR3 runs to 14 residues. The full variable domain, completed using reference TRBV18 and TRBJ2-5, is NAGVMQNPRHLVRRRGQEARLRCSPMKGHSHVYWYRQLPEEGLKFMVYLQKENIIDESGMPKERFSAEFPKEGPSILRIQQVVRGDSAAYFCASSPRSGGQTQYFGPGTRLLVL.